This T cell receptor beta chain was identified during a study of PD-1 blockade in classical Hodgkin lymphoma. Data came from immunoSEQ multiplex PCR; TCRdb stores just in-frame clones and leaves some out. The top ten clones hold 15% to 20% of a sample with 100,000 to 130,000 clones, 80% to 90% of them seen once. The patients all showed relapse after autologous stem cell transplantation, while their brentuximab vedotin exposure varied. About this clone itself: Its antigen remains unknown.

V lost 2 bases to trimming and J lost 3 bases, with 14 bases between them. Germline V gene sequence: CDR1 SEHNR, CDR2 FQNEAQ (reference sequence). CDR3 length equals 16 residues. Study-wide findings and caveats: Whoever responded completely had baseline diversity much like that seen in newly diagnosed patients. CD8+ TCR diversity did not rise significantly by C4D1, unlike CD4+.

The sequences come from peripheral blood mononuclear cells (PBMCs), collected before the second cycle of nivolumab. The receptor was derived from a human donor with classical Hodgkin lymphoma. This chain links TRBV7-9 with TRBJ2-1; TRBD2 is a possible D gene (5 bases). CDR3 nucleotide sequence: TGTGCCAGCAGCTTAAGTGAGTTACTAGGCTACAATGAGCAGTTCTTC. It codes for CASSLSELLGYNEQFF.